This paragraph reports one TCR beta chain. The data derive from a study of blood T cell repertoires in COVID-19. Study background: From T cells, B-cell-depleted T cells, or PBMCs came the material, which was cDNA or gDNA.

Clones were read by immunoSEQ multiplex PCR, and TCRdb kept only the in-frame ones, dropping some. The sample consists of just over 650,000 clones, about 90% of them appearing once. The CDR3 loop spans 11 amino acids. The ends were cut back, 7 bases at V and 11 bases at J, with 14 bases in the middle. The germline V gene encodes CDR1 LNHDA and CDR2 SQIVND (reference sequence). The V and J genes are TRBV19 and TRBJ1-1, with D maybe TRBD1 (6 bases). This TCR was sampled from a woman aged 18-29 years with acute or convalescent COVID-19. Sequences were obtained from peripheral blood. Here the CDR3 DNA reads TGTGCCAGTAACCGTGACAGGATGGCTTTCTTT. It encodes CASNRDRMAFF. The whole variable domain, remainder taken from reference TRBV19 and TRBJ1-1, is DGGITQSPKYLFRKEGQNVTLSCEQNLNHDAMYWYRQDPGQGLRLIYYSQIVNDFQKGDIAEGYSVSREKKESFPLTVTSAQKNPTAFYLCASNRDRMAFFGQGTRLTVV.